A single sample gave rise to the 15 T cell receptor beta chains below, sequenced in a study of cytomegalovirus exposure and HLA in healthy donors (dated by TCRdb to the late 2010s). Libraries were prepared through the immunoSEQ multiplex PCR assay. A mixture of 60 forward primers for TCR Vbeta segments and 13 reverse primers for TCR Jbeta segments was used in the multiplex PCR. Drawn from immuneACCESS, this table holds only the in-frame rearrangements with V and J called that TCRdb kept. Clones are partly lost; checked studies trace under half to an unresolved V gene and leave the rest unexplained. The sample data list approximately 91,000 clones, and around nine tenths of these were observed just once. Of the sample, around a tenth is held by the ten largest clones. Sequencing was done on a sample of PBMCs. The receptors were sampled from a young man in good health and CMV-seropositive.

J is TRBJ2-7 and V is TRBV7-2; 7 positions match TRBD1. V lost 4 bases, J lost 5 bases, and 14 bases stayed unmatched. The CDR3 is made up of 16 amino acids. From germline, CDR1 is SGHTA and CDR2 FQGNSA. CDR3 in amino acids: CASSSLTQTGFDEQYF. The CDR3 DNA reads TGTGCCAGCAGCTCACTCACTCAGACAGGGTTCGACGAGCAGTACTTC.

V is TRBV27 and J is TRBJ2-3, with 11 bases fitting TRBD2. The V and J ends lost 0 bases and 4 bases, in that order; junction bases with no gene match: 12. The CDR3 covers 19 residues. CDR1 and CDR2 from the germline V gene are MNHEY and SMNVEV (reference sequence). Here the CDR3 DNA reads TGTGCCAGCAGTTTATCTAGCGGGAGGGCGTTAAAGAGTGCAGATACGCAGTATTTT. Amino acid sequence: CASSLSSGRALKSADTQYF.

This chain uses TRBV5-1 with TRBJ1-2; no reliable D call. This CDR3 has 14 residues. Germline V gene sequence: CDR1 SGHRS, CDR2 YFSETQ. Trimming cost V 6 bases and J 9 bases, with 21 bases left between them. DNA of the CDR3: TGCGCCAGCACCGCCGAGGAGGGCTCTGGGAGCTACACCTTC. It encodes CASTAEEGSGSYTF. Full variable domain (remainder filled in from reference TRBV5-1 and TRBJ1-2): KAGVTQTPRYLIKTRGQQVTLSCSPISGHRSVSWYQQTPGQGLQFLFEYFSETQRNKGNFPGRFSGRQFSNSRSEMNVSTLELGDSALYLCASTAEEGSGSYTFGSGTRLTVV.

The chain uses TRBV5-6 and TRBJ1-1; 9 nucleotides align to TRBD1. The CDR3 consists of 15 residues. Per the germline V gene, CDR1 is SGHDT and CDR2 is YYEEEE. The trim removed 3 bases at V and 3 bases at J, leaving 6 bases unmatched. CDR3 amino acids: CASSSIGQGHTEAFF. The CDR3 region has the DNA TGTGCCAGCAGCTCTATAGGACAGGGGCACACTGAAGCTTTCTTT.

The genes are TRBV5-4 and TRBJ2-2, with 12 positions matching TRBD1. CDR1 and CDR2 from the germline V gene are SGHNT and YYREEE (reference sequence). V lost 4 bases, J lost 6 bases, and 10 bases stayed unmatched. The CDR3 has 17 residues. The CDR3 bases are TGTGCCAGCAGCGCCGGGACAGGGGGCGATCCCCCCGGGGAGCTGTTTTTT. It translates to CASSAGTGGDPPGELFF.

The V and J genes are TRBV2 and TRBJ2-7; D might be TRBD2 (5 bases). Germline CDR1 SNHLY, CDR2 FYNNEI. The CDR3 has 14 amino acids. Deletions cut 6 bases from V and 2 bases from J, with 14 bases between. The CDR3 sequence: CASRSAPGAYEQYF. CDR3 sequence (DNA): TGTGCCAGCAGGTCGGCTCCCGGGGCCTACGAGCAGTACTTC. Variable domain in full (rest from reference TRBV2 and TRBJ2-7): EPEVTQTPSHQVTQMGQEVILRCVPISNHLYFYWYRQILGQKVEFLVSFYNNEISEKSEIFDDQFSVERPDGSNFTLKIRSTKLEDSAMYFCASRSAPGAYEQYFGPGTRLTVT.

The chain uses TRBV15 and TRBJ2-6, with 9 positions matching TRBD1. Germline values: CDR1 LNHNV, CDR2 YYDKDF (reference sequence). The CDR3 runs 17 residues. V dropped 6 bases and J dropped 0; count of bases not matched to a gene: 6. The CDR3 is CATSYGTGYSGANVLTF. The CDR3 nucleotides are TGTGCCACCAGTTATGGGACAGGGTACTCTGGGGCCAACGTCCTGACTTTC.

This clone turned up a few times. The chain is built from TRBV9 and TRBJ2-5, with D maybe TRBD2 (6 bases). The V and J ends lost 3 bases and 1 base respectively, with 13 bases between them. Germline values: CDR1 SGDLS, CDR2 YYNGEE. The CDR3 consists of 15 residues. CDR3 in DNA: TGTGCCAGCAGCGGCCCTGGGACTTCCCAAGAGACCCAGTACTTC. This sequence encodes CASSGPGTSQETQYF.

The table lists this clone with a few counts. The rearrangement uses TRBV5-1 and TRBJ1-4, with 8 positions matching TRBD1. Germline V lookup: CDR1 SGHRS, CDR2 YFSETQ. CDR3 length: 16 amino acids. The J segment lost 7 bases and the V segment lost 0 bases, leaving 8 bases of the junction unmatched. The CDR3 spells CASSLGQTGESEKLFF. In DNA, the CDR3 is TGCGCCAGCAGCTTGGGGCAGACAGGGGAGAGTGAAAAACTGTTTTTT. Filled out from reference TRBV5-1 and TRBJ1-4, the complete variable domain reads KAGVTQTPRYLIKTRGQQVTLSCSPISGHRSVSWYQQTPGQGLQFLFEYFSETQRNKGNFPGRFSGRQFSNSRSEMNVSTLELGDSALYLCASSLGQTGESEKLFFGSGTQLSVL.

The V gene is TRBV20-1, the J gene TRBJ2-7; 7 nucleotides match TRBD2. The CDR3 sequence is 11 residues long. CDR1 DFQATT and CDR2 SNEGSKA come from the germline V gene (reference sequence). J lost 3 bases, V lost 5 bases, and 1 base had no gene match. The CDR3 region is CSAASGYEQYF. CDR3 nucleotides: TGCAGTGCTGCTAGCGGCTACGAGCAGTACTTC.

This clone was seen once. Written as DNA, the CDR3 is TGTGCCTGGAATGGGGCTAACAGCTCCTACGAGCAGTACTTC. Protein sequence: CAWNGANSSYEQYF. The V and J genes are TRBV30 and TRBJ2-7, with D perhaps matching TRBD1 (5 bases). The CDR3 extends over 14 amino acids. The V and J ends lost 4 bases and 0 bases respectively, with 13 bases between them. Germline assignment: CDR1 GTSNPN and CDR2 SVGIG (reference sequence). Full variable domain (rest looked up from reference TRBV30 and TRBJ2-7): SQTIHQWPATLVQPVGSPLSLECTVEGTSNPNLYWYRQAAGRGLQLLFYSVGIGQISSEVPQNLSASRPQDRQFILSSKKLLLSDSGFYLCAWNGANSSYEQYFGPGTRLTVT.

V usage is TRBV30 and J usage is TRBJ1-5; D call uncertain. CDR3 length: 14 amino acids. The germline V gene has CDR1 GTSNPN and CDR2 SVGIG (reference sequence). Trimming shortened V by 2 bases and J by 1 base, and 9 bases separated the two germline ends. CDR3 sequence: CAWSRDGSNQPQHF. DNA for the CDR3: TGTGCCTGGAGTCGGGATGGAAGCAATCAGCCCCAGCATTTT.

The chain links TRBV6-1 to TRBJ1-2, with D maybe TRBD1 (5 bases). This CDR3 is 13 amino acids long. Germline CDR1 and CDR2: MNHNS and SASEGT. V was trimmed by 3 bases and J by 4 bases, leaving 9 bases between them. CDR3 loop: CASSDLGGYGYTF. CDR3 nucleotides: TGTGCCAGCAGTGATCTGGGGGGCTATGGCTACACCTTC.

The chain employs TRBV10-2 and TRBJ1-2; D not certain. CDR3 length: 13 residues. Germline assignment: CDR1 WSHSY and CDR2 SAAADI. The V end was cut by 2 bases, the J end by 3 bases, with 7 bases between. The CDR3 loop is CASSEALDYGYTF. The DNA of the CDR3 is TGCGCCAGCAGTGAGGCCCTAGACTATGGCTACACCTTC.

A few counts support this clone. This chain links TRBV5-6 with TRBJ2-3, with TRBD1 identical over 8 bases. In germline, CDR1 is SGHDT, CDR2 YYEEEE. This CDR3 is 14 amino acids long. The trim removed 2 bases at V and 4 bases at J, leaving 3 bases unmatched. CDR3 residues: CASSLAGGADTQYF. The CDR3 bases are TGTGCCAGCAGCTTAGCAGGGGGCGCAGATACGCAGTATTTT.